This T cell receptor beta chain was found in a study of blood T cells in healthy people across ages. Primed by a sample-barcoded 5' primer and a J-beta primer mix, a second PCR proceeded for about 7 to 12 cycles. MiXCR, run by TCRdb on the 5' RACE reads, gives a single entry per CDR3 protein. Among 870,000 or so distinct CDR3 sequences, about 28% were seen once, and the ten largest hold 15% to 20%. The sample, approximately 10 milliliters of peripheral blood, was drawn from each donor. The amount of total RNA extracted per sample was at least 6 micrograms. The TCR comes from a woman older than 75 in good health. Specimen: blood.

The CDR3 loop reads CSARNKEISRGYTF. For the CDR3, the DNA is TGCAGTGCTAGAAATAAGGAGATATCCCGTGGCTACACCTTC. V and J are TRBV20-1 and TRBJ1-2; D is undetermined. Germline CDR1 DFQATT, CDR2 SNEGSKA (reference sequence). V lost 2 bases and J lost 7, with 17 bases in between. There are 14 residues in the CDR3.